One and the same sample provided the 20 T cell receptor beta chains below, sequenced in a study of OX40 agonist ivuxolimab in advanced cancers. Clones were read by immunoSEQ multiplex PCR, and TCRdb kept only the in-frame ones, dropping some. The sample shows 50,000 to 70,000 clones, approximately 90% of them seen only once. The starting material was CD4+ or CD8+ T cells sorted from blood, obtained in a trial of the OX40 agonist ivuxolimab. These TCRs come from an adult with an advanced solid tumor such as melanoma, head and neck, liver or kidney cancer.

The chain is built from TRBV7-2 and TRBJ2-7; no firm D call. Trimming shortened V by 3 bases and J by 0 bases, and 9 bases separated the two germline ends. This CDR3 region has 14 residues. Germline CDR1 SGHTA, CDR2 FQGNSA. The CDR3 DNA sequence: TGTGCCAGCAGCTTGGGCCCCTCCTCCTACGAGCAGTACTTC. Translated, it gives CASSLGPSSYEQYF.

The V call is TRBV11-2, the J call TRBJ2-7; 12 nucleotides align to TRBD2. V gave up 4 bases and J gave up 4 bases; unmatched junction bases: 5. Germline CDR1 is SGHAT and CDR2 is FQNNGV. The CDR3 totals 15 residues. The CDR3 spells CASSSTSGRSYEQYF. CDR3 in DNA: TGTGCCAGCAGCTCAACTAGCGGGAGGTCTTACGAGCAGTACTTC.

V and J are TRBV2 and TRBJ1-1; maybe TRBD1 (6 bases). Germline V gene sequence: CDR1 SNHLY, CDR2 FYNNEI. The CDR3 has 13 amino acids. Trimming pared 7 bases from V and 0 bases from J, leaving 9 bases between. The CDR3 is CASIGQLNTEAFF. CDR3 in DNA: TGTGCCAGCATTGGACAGCTGAACACTGAAGCTTTCTTT.

CDR3 region: CASTVGGRPWTEAFF. The CDR3 DNA reads TGTGCCAGCACCGTCGGTGGCAGGCCCTGGACTGAAGCTTTCTTT. V is TRBV11-2 and J is TRBJ1-1; D is ambiguous. V was shortened by 7 bases and J by 5 bases, with 20 bases between the two germline ends. Germline-derived CDR1 and CDR2 are SGHAT and FQNNGV. The CDR3 is 15 residues long. Supplemented by reference TRBV11-2 and TRBJ1-1, the full variable domain reads EAGVAQSPRYKIIEKRQSVAFWCNPISGHATLYWYQQILGQGPKLLIQFQNNGVVDDSQLPKDRFSAERLKGVDSTLKIQPAKLEDSAVYLCASTVGGRPWTEAFFGQGTRLTVV.

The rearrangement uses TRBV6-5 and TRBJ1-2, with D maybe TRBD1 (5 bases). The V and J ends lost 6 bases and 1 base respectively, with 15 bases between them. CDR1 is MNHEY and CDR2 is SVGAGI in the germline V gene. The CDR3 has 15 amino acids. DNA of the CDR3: TGTGCCAGCAGAACAATCCGGGACTATAACTATGGCTACACCTTC. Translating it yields CASRTIRDYNYGYTF.

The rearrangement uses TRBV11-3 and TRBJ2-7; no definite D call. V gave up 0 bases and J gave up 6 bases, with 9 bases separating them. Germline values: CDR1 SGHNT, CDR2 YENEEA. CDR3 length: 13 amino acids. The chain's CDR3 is CASSLDMDSEQYF. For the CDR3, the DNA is TGTGCCAGCAGCTTAGATATGGATTCCGAGCAGTACTTC.

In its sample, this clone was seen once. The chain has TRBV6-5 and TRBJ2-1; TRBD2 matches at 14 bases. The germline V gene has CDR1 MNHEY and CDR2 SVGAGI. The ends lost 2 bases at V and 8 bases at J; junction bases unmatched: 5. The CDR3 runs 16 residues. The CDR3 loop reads CASSYPGTSGSDEQFF. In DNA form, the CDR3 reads TGTGCCAGCAGTTACCCCGGGACTAGCGGGAGCGATGAGCAGTTCTTC.

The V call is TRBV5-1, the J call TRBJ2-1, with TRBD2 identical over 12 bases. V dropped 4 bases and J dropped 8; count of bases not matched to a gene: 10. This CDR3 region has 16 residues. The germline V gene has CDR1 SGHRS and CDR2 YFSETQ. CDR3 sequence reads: CASSEGTSGWGYEQFF. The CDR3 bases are TGCGCCAGCAGCGAAGGGACTAGCGGGTGGGGATATGAGCAGTTCTTC.

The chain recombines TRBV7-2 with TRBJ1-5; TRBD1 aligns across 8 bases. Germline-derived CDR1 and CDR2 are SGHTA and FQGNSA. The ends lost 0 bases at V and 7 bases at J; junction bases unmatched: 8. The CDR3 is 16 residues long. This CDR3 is CASSLARTGSFQPQHF. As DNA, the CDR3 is TGTGCCAGCAGCTTAGCTAGGACAGGGTCTTTCCAGCCCCAGCATTTT.

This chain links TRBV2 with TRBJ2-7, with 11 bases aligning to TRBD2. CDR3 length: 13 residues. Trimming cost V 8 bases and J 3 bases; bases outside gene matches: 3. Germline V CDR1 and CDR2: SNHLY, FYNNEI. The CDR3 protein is CASGTSGGYEQYF. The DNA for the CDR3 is TGTGCCAGCGGTACTAGCGGGGGCTACGAGCAGTACTTC.

The CDR3 sequence: CASSYRRESTDTQYF. CDR3 coding DNA: TGTGCCAGCAGTTACAGGCGGGAGAGTACAGATACGCAGTATTTT. The chain couples TRBV6-5 to TRBJ2-3; 7 positions match TRBD2. Germline V lookup: CDR1 MNHEY, CDR2 SVGAGI. The CDR3 is 15 residues long. Trimming took 2 bases from V and 3 from J; bases not matched to a gene: 5.

The CDR3, as DNA: TGTGCCAGCTCACCACCGAGTCCCGGAGGCTACGAGCAGTACTTC. It encodes CASSPPSPGGYEQYF. The rearrangement links TRBV18 to TRBJ2-7; tentative D call: TRBD2 (5 bases). CDR1 is KGHSH and CDR2 is LQKENI in the germline V gene. Trimming took off 0 bases at V and 3 bases at J, with 12 bases between the two ends. This CDR3 region has 15 residues. Full variable domain (outside the CDR3, taken from reference TRBV18 and TRBJ2-7): NAGVMQNPRHLVRRRGQEARLRCSPMKGHSHVYWYRQLPEEGLKFMVYLQKENIIDESGMPKERFSAEFPKEGPSILRIQQVVRGDSAAYFCASSPPSPGGYEQYFGPGTRLTVT.

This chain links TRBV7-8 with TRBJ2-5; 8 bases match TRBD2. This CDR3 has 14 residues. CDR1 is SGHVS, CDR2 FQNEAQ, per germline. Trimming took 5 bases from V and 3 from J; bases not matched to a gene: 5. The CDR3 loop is CASSSNSGEETQYF. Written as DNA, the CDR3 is TGTGCCAGCAGCAGTAATAGCGGGGAAGAGACCCAGTACTTC.

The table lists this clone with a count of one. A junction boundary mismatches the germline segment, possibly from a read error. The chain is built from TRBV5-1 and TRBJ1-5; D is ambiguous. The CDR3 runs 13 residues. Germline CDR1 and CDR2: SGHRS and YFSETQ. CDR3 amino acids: CASSLGVNQPQHF. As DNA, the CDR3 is TGTGCCAGCAGCTTGGGTGTAAATCAGCCCCAGCATTTT.

The CDR3 DNA sequence: TGTGCCAGCAGTCCCCGCGGGGGGAGTAGCAATCAGCCCCAGCATTTT. Residues: CASSPRGGSSNQPQHF. The rearrangement uses TRBV28 and TRBJ1-5; possible D gene TRBD1, 5 bases. There are 16 residues in the CDR3. Germline CDR1 reads MDHEN; CDR2 reads SYDVKM. Trimming shortened V by 5 bases and J by 0 bases, and 14 bases separated the two germline ends.

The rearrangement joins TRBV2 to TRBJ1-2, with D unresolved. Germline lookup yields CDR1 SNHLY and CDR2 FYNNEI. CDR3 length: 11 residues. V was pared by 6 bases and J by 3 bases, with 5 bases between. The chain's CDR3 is CASRQDYGYTF. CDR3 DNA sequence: TGTGCCAGCAGGCAGGACTATGGCTACACCTTC.

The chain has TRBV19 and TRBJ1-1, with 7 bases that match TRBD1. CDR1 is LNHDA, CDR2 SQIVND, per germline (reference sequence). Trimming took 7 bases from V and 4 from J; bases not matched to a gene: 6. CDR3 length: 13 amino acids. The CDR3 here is CASNQGVGTEAFF. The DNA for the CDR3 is TGTGCCAGTAATCAGGGGGTAGGCACTGAAGCTTTCTTT.

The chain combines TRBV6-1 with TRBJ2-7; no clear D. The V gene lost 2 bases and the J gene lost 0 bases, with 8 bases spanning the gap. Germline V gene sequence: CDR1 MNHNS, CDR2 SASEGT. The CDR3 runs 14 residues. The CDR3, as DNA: TGTGCCAGCAGTGAACGACACCTCTCCTACGAGCAGTACTTC. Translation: CASSERHLSYEQYF.

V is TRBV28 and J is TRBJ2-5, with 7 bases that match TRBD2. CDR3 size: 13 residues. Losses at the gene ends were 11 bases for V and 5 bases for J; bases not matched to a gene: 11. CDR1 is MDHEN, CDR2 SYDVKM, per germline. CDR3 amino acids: CAPPIAGEETQYF. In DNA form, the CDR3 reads TGTGCCCCCCCCATCGCGGGAGAGGAGACCCAGTACTTC.

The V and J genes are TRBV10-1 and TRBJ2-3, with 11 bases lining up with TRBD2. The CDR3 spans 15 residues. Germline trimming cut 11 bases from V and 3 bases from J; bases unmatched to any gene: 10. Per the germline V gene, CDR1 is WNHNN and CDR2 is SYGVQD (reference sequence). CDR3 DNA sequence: TGCGCCCACGGGGGGGGACTAGCGGATACAGATACGCAGTATTTT. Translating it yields CAHGGGLADTDTQYF.